This T cell receptor (beta chain) stems from a study of T cell responses to AZD1222 COVID-19 vaccine. Comment on this clone: The antigen is undetermined.

This table comes from immunoSEQ multiplex PCR, and its TCRdb copy is limited to in-frame clones, with some not included. The sample shows some 200,000 clones, 90% to 95% of them seen only once. CDR3 length: 14 residues. After removal of 4 bases from V and 4 bases from J, the junction contained 5 bases not matched to a gene. CDR1 is SGHKS, CDR2 YYEKEE, per germline (reference sequence). Study results and limitations: Across spike, vaccine-associated CD4 TCRs were found, dominant at 160-218 and 743-854. Most donors were white British, females outnumbered males, and clonal diversity was possibly underestimated.

The TCR originated in an adult who received the AZD1222 COVID-19 vaccine. The sequencing here drew on peripheral blood, taken 28 days after the second AZD1222 dose. The rearrangement links TRBV5-5 to TRBJ1-3, with 7 bases lining up with TRBD1. CDR3 sequence: CASSGGTEGNTIYF. As DNA, the CDR3 is TGTGCCAGCAGCGGGGGGACAGAAGGAAACACCATATATTTT.